Sequencing of this T cell receptor beta chain was carried out in a study of identical twins. Overall study findings and caveats: In zero-insertion analyses, partial confounding could arise from invariant MAIT and iNKT cells. For monozygotic twins, models underestimated out-of-frame TCR alpha sharing. The study found excess low generation probability among twin-shared out-of-frame alpha sequences.

This clonotype was picked up a small number of times. Its antigen is unidentified. CDR1 is SGDLS, CDR2 YYNGEE, per germline. The CDR3 has 15 amino acids. Trimming removed 0 bases from V and 10 bases from J, with 17 bases in between. TCRdb itself ran the 5' RACE reads through MiXCR, one entry per CDR3 protein. The table includes about 550,000 distinct CDR3 sequences, 20% to 25% detected once. These data also featured in a second study, about yellow fever vaccine responses in identical twins.

This sequence joins TRBV9 and TRBJ2-1; the D gene is possibly TRBD2 (6 bases). The origin of this receptor is a woman younger than 35 in good health. Sequencing was done on a sample of CD4+ T cells sorted from blood. For the CDR3, the DNA is TGTGCCAGCAGCGTAGCGGGAGATCCAACACGGGAGCAGTTCTTC. It encodes CASSVAGDPTREQFF. The variable domain in full, with the rest retrieved from reference TRBV9 and TRBJ2-1, is DSGVTQTPKHLITATGQRVTLRCSPRSGDLSVYWYQQSLDQGLQFLIQYYNGEERAKGNILERFSAQQFPDLHSELNLSSLELGDSALYFCASSVAGDPTREQFFGPGTRLTVL.